These 13 T cell receptor beta chains were sequenced from one sample in a study of blood T cell repertoires in COVID-19. The assay was immunoSEQ multiplex PCR, and TCRdb's table has in-frame clones only and misses some. The sample has roughly 100,000 clones, about three quarters seen once; the top ten hold about 6.3%. Material for sequencing was peripheral blood. The receptors derive from a man older than 75 with COVID-19, enrolled during active disease.

This chain uses TRBV24-1 with TRBJ1-1; D unresolved. Trimming cost V 6 bases and J 3 bases, with 10 bases left between them. CDR1 is KGHDR and CDR2 is SFDVKD in the germline V gene. CDR3 size: 13 residues. CDR3 loop: CATSSSTDTEAFF. CDR3 nucleotide sequence: TGTGCCACCAGTAGTTCCACAGACACTGAAGCTTTCTTT.

The chain employs TRBV6-2 or TRBV6-3 and TRBJ2-2, with a weak D call TRBD1 (6 bases). The CDR3 runs to 16 residues. Germline V gives CDR1 MNHEY, CDR2 SVGEGT. V lost 2 bases to trimming and J lost 4 bases, with 14 bases between them. The CDR3: CASSYLGGVSTGELFF. CDR3 nucleotides: TGTGCCAGCAGTTACCTTGGGGGCGTGAGCACCGGGGAGCTGTTTTTT.

This rearrangement joins TRBV5-1 to TRBJ2-7; 7 nucleotides match TRBD2. The CDR3 is made up of 15 amino acids. Germline-derived CDR1 and CDR2 are SGHRS and YFSETQ. V lost 2 bases, J lost 3 bases, and 8 bases stayed unmatched. Written as DNA, the CDR3 is TGCGCCAGCAGCTTCGGAAGGGGCGGGAGCTACGAGCAGTACTTC. Amino acid sequence: CASSFGRGGSYEQYF. Supplemented by reference TRBV5-1 and TRBJ2-7, the full variable domain reads KAGVTQTPRYLIKTRGQQVTLSCSPISGHRSVSWYQQTPGQGLQFLFEYFSETQRNKGNFPGRFSGRQFSNSRSEMNVSTLELGDSALYLCASSFGRGGSYEQYFGPGTRLTVT.

CDR3 region: CASSHGAGATDTQYF. CDR3 in DNA: TGTGCCAGCAGCCATGGGGCGGGAGCCACAGATACGCAGTATTTT. The chain is built from TRBV4-2 and TRBJ2-3; 7 nucleotides match TRBD2. The CDR3 runs 15 residues. With 3 bases clipped from V and 2 bases from J, the junction kept 5 bases outside the gene matches. CDR1 and CDR2 from the germline V gene are LGHNA and YNFKEQ.

The V call is TRBV5-4, the J call TRBJ2-4, with 7 nucleotides matching TRBD1. This CDR3 has 16 amino acids. The germline V gene encodes CDR1 SGHNT and CDR2 YYREEE (reference sequence). The junction had 7 bases not matched to a gene; V was cut back by 4 bases and J by 0 bases. CDR3 DNA: TGTGCCAGCAGCCCGGGACAGCCTCTAGCCAAAAACATTCAGTACTTC. Its translation is CASSPGQPLAKNIQYF. Looking up the rest from reference TRBV5-4 and TRBJ2-4 gives the full variable domain: ETGVTQSPTHLIKTRGQQVTLRCSSQSGHNTVSWYQQALGQGPQFIFQYYREEENGRGNFPPRFSGLQFPNYSSELNVNALELDDSALYLCASSPGQPLAKNIQYFGAGTRLSVL.

This sequence joins TRBV24-1 and TRBJ2-1, with D perhaps matching TRBD1 (5 bases). Germline V gives CDR1 KGHDR, CDR2 SFDVKD. The CDR3 length is 16 residues. Deletions cut 3 bases from V and 7 bases from J, with 18 bases between. CDR3 amino acids: CATSDPPSTVSNEQFF. CDR3 sequence (DNA): TGTGCCACCAGTGATCCCCCGTCGACAGTCTCAAATGAGCAGTTCTTC.

This clone was recorded a few times. V and J are TRBV6-2 or TRBV6-3 and TRBJ1-6; no clear D gene. CDR3 length: 12 residues. Germline V gene sequence: CDR1 MNHEY, CDR2 SVGEGT. Trimming stripped 2 bases from V and 13 bases from J, with 9 bases between. CDR3 sequence: CASSYPQSPLHF. For the CDR3, the DNA is TGTGCCAGCAGTTACCCACAGTCGCCCCTCCACTTT.

The chain links TRBV28 to TRBJ2-5; possible D gene TRBD2, 6 bases. The CDR3 totals 15 residues. CDR1 and CDR2 from the germline V gene are MDHEN and SYDVKM. Trimming removed 8 bases at V and 3 bases at J, with 19 bases between. The CDR3 DNA reads TGTGCCAGCGCTTCTATGGGGGGAGGAAAAGAGACCCAGTACTTC. This codes for CASASMGGGKETQYF.

This clone was seen just once. This chain joins TRBV5-1 and TRBJ2-5, with 7 bases matching TRBD1. The CDR3 loop spans 15 amino acids. CDR1 and CDR2 from the germline V gene are SGHRS and YFSETQ. The V and J ends lost 1 base and 3 bases, in that order; junction bases with no gene match: 6. DNA of the CDR3: TGCGCCAGCAGCTTGACTGGGACAGATGAAGAGACCCAGTACTTC. It is translated as CASSLTGTDEETQYF.

The J gene is TRBJ2-7, the V gene TRBV15; D perhaps matches TRBD2 (6 bases). The CDR3 loop spans 17 amino acids. The V gene lost 0 bases and the J gene lost 4 bases, with 19 bases spanning the gap. Germline values: CDR1 LNHNV, CDR2 YYDKDF (reference sequence). The CDR3 sequence: CATSRDLGGASPYEQYF. In DNA, the CDR3 is TGTGCCACCAGCAGAGATCTGGGGGGAGCCTCCCCGTACGAGCAGTACTTC.

This chain uses TRBV27 with TRBJ1-5; 9 positions match TRBD1. Germline trimming cut 5 bases from V and 7 bases from J; bases unmatched to any gene: 15. The germline gives CDR1 MNHEY, CDR2 SMNVEV (reference sequence). The CDR3 runs 17 residues. In nucleotides, the CDR3 is TGTGCCAGCAGTCCCCTCCGGGGACAGGGTGCTGTACAGCCCCAGCATTTT. Translated: CASSPLRGQGAVQPQHF.

This chain uses TRBV2 with TRBJ1-2; possible D gene TRBD1, 5 bases. Trimming took off 3 bases at V and 1 base at J, with 6 bases between the two ends. CDR3 size: 13 residues. Germline V gene data show CDR1 as SNHLY and CDR2 as FYNNEI. The CDR3 sequence: CASSDRDNYGYTF. CDR3 sequence (DNA): TGTGCCAGCAGTGACAGGGATAACTATGGCTACACCTTC. Full variable domain (outside the CDR3, taken from reference TRBV2 and TRBJ1-2): EPEVTQTPSHQVTQMGQEVILRCVPISNHLYFYWYRQILGQKVEFLVSFYNNEISEKSEIFDDQFSVERPDGSNFTLKIRSTKLEDSAMYFCASSDRDNYGYTFGSGTRLTVV.

In the case of this clone: Mismatch with germline at one junction end may stem from a read error. The rearrangement joins TRBV9 to TRBJ2-5, with 7 bases aligning to TRBD1. This CDR3 has 14 residues. Germline V gene data show CDR1 as SGDLS and CDR2 as YYNGEE. The CDR3 spells CASTVDATGRTQYF. In DNA, the CDR3 is TGTGCCAGCACCGTAGACGCGACAGGGAGGACCCAGTACTTC.